These T cell receptor beta chains were read from a single sample in a study of blood T cell repertoires in COVID-19. Here immunoSEQ multiplex PCR was the method, and the copy in TCRdb shows in-frame clones only, minus some. Of 110,000 to 150,000 clones in the sample, more than 80% were seen once. Sequencing was done on a sample of peripheral blood. These receptors were taken from a woman aged 80 or older with acute or convalescent COVID-19. Both conserved end residues are part of each CDR3. The D gene is left open where the match is weak.

cdr3_length d_call j_call v_call cdr3_nt cdr3_aa
15 TRBD1 TRBJ1-2 TRBV9 TGTGCCAGCAGCGCCCAAGACAGGGGAGCCTATGGCTACACCTTC CASSAQDRGAYGYTF
14 - TRBJ1-3 TRBV7-2 TGTGCCAGCAGCTTGATCGGGTCTGGAAACACCATATATTTT CASSLIGSGNTIYF
16 - TRBJ2-3 TRBV5-4 TGTGCCAGCAGCTCACGACAGAACCTAATCACAGATACGCAGTATTTT CASSSRQNLITDTQYF
14 TRBD1 TRBJ1-2 TRBV6-5 TGTGCCAGCAGCTCGGGACAGGGACCTGGTGGCTACACCTTC CASSSGQGPGGYTF
14 - TRBJ1-6 TRBV6-5 TGTGCCAGCAGTTACGGCAGGGTGGGTTCACCCCTCCACTTT CASSYGRVGSPLHF
14 TRBD1 TRBJ1-1 TRBV6-5 TGTGCCAGCATTCCGGGGACAGGCGGCGGGTCAACTTTCTTT CASIPGTGGGSTFF
17 TRBD1 TRBJ1-3 TRBV18 TGTGCCAGCTCACCGGGACAGGGATTTTTCTCTGGAAACACCATATATTTT CASSPGQGFFSGNTIYF
14 TRBD1 TRBJ1-6 TRBV2 TGTGCCAGCAGCCGGGACAGATATAATTCACCCCTCCACTTT CASSRDRYNSPLHF
13 TRBD1 TRBJ1-2 TRBV6-4 TGTGCCAGCAGTGAGGACAGGGGTACTGGCTACACCTTC CASSEDRGTGYTF
16 TRBD2 TRBJ2-5 TRBV4-2 TGTGCCAGCAGCCAAGGGGATAGCGGGGGGGTCGAGACCCAGTACTTC CASSQGDSGGVETQYF
15 TRBD1 TRBJ2-1 TRBV10-3 TGTGCCATCAGTGGAGAGGGACAGGGGCGTAATGAGCAGTTCTTC CAISGEGQGRNEQFF
14 - TRBJ1-2 TRBV19 TGTGCCAGTAGTATCGTTTCAGTAACCTATGGCTACACCTTC CASSIVSVTYGYTF
16 - TRBJ2-5 TRBV5-1 TGCGCCAGCAGTTCTGGGAGGGGGGGCCTGGAAGAGACCCAGTACTTC CASSSGRGGLEETQYF
14 TRBD2 TRBJ2-3 TRBV6-5 TGTGCCAGCACTAAGCGGGGGGGCGGGTATACGCAGTATTTT CASTKRGGGYTQYF
16 - TRBJ1-5 TRBV30 TGTGCCTGGAGTGTACCGGGAGGGGCCGGGGAACAGCCCCAGCATTTT CAWSVPGGAGEQPQHF
16 - TRBJ1-5 TRBV21-1 TGTGCCAGCAGGGGACAGGTGAATCCTAGCAATCAGCCCCAGCATTTT CASRGQVNPSNQPQHF
15 - TRBJ2-3 TRBV7-2 TGTGCCAGCAACCGCGGGGGCGGGGCGGGGGATACGCAGTATTTT CASNRGGGAGDTQYF
14 TRBD2 TRBJ2-5 TRBV18 TGTGCCAGCTCATCGGCTAGCGGCGGCGAGACCCAGTACTTC CASSSASGGETQYF
16 TRBD1 TRBJ1-2 TRBV3-1/TRBV3-2 TGTGCCAGCAGCCAAAGGGGGCACTCGACTCCCTATGGCTACACCTTC CASSQRGHSTPYGYTF
17 - TRBJ1-1 TRBV5-5 TGTGCCAGCAGCTTGGGCCCCAGACAGTTCATGAACACTGAAGCTTTCTTT CASSLGPRQFMNTEAFF
16 TRBD1 TRBJ1-1 TRBV5-4 TGTGCCAGCAGCAAAGACAGGGGGCAATTCCCCACTGAAGCTTTCTTT CASSKDRGQFPTEAFF
14 - TRBJ2-1 TRBV9 TGTGCCAGCAGCGTAGACAACTCCTACAATGAGCAGTTCTTC CASSVDNSYNEQFF